These T cell receptor beta chains were read from a single sample in a study of T cells in Graves' hyperthyroidism and ophthalmopathy. TCRdb re-called the multiplex PCR reads with MiXCR, one entry per CDR3 protein. The sample lists approximately 600,000 distinct CDR3 sequences, 14% to 15% occurring once. Specimen: blood. The receptors were gathered from a woman between 35 and 50 years old with Graves' ophthalmopathy. Each CDR3 is given with its conserved first and last residue. The D gene is left open where the match is weak. Rows may omit the clone size; those that give it use once, few, many or a size class.

v_gene	abundance	j_gene	d_gene	CDR3nt	CDR3aa
TRBV6-2/TRBV6-3	many	TRBJ2-7	.	TGTGCCAGCAGTTACTCAGGGTCCGAGCAGTACTTC	CASSYSGSEQYF
TRBV5-6	many	TRBJ1-2	.	TGTGCCAGCAGCCCGGGACCCCCAATGAGCTACACCTTC	CASSPGPPMSYTF
TRBV6-5	few	TRBJ2-7	TRBD1	TGTGCCAGCAGTTACGACAGGGGGCTCTACGAGCAGTACTTC	CASSYDRGLYEQYF
TRBV18	many	TRBJ2-7	.	TGTGCCAGCTCACCACGGGGTCACGAGCAGTACTTC	CASSPRGHEQYF
TRBV20-1	many	TRBJ1-2	.	TGCAGTGCCCGGACACCGTTAAATCCCAATGGCTACACCTTC	CSARTPLNPNGYTF
TRBV28	many	TRBJ1-2	.	TGTGCCAGCATGGCGACAGGCCCCTATGGCTACACCTTC	CASMATGPYGYTF
TRBV20-1	.	TRBJ2-7	TRBD2	TGCAGTGTTCCGGGACTAGCGGGGGGTCCGTCCTACGAGCAGTACTTC	CSVPGLAGGPSYEQYF
TRBV6-1	.	TRBJ2-5	TRBD2	TGTGCCAGCAGTGAAGCTGGCGGTGCAGCGGGAGGGCCGAGGGAGACCCAGTACTTC	CASSEAGGAAGGPRETQYF
TRBV10-3	.	TRBJ2-5	TRBD1	TGTGCCATCAGTGAAAAGACAGGGATTAAAGAGACCCAGTACTTC	CAISEKTGIKETQYF
TRBV28	many	TRBJ2-7	.	TGTGCCAGCAGTTTCGGTCCCGAGCAGTACTTC	CASSFGPEQYF
TRBV25-1	many	TRBJ2-7	.	TGTGCCAGCAGTGAATCGAAGCAGTACTTC	CASSESKQYF
TRBV29-1	many	TRBJ2-7	.	TGCAGCGTTGAAGTTGAGAATTTGTACGAGCAGTACTTC	CSVEVENLYEQYF
TRBV6-5	few	TRBJ1-5	.	TGTGCCAGCAGTTATAGGGACGGGGATAGCAATCAGCCCCAGCATTTT	CASSYRDGDSNQPQHF
TRBV6-1	few	TRBJ2-7	TRBD2	TGTGCCATACGGACTAGCGGGATCTACGAGCAGTACTTC	CAIRTSGIYEQYF